A single TCR beta chain is shown here with its context. This clone was recorded once. Its antigen target is currently unknown. One base away there is no much larger clone; base qualities are not given. The High Capacity cDNA Reverse Transcription Kit was used to reverse transcribe all of the isolated RNA, meaning that expressed TCRB transcripts were what got sequenced. Stem cell-like memory T cell samples underwent survey-depth immunoSEQ sequencing, averaging approximately 920,000 total reads per sample. After sorted cells were lysed in RLT buffer, RNA was extracted with DNase-treated RNeasy Micro or Mini kits, with the choice depending on cell number. To prevent cross-contamination, every cell subset was processed on its own, while patient and healthy donor samples were processed together. The immunoSEQ multiplex PCR was used to amplify TCRB sequences from cDNA, yielding 87-bp fragments that span the CDR3 region. Sequencing of the amplicons was performed on the Illumina HiSeq platform. The study's processing was this. Synthetic template baselines were used to correct PCR bias computationally, reads within Hamming distance 2 were collapsed together, and singletons that could not be merged were discarded. By aligning reads against IMGT, V, D and J genes, CDR3 length, and insertions or deletions at six rearrangement sites were assigned. Within each subset, clonotype counts were normalized to sorted cell number, and only after that were true diversity and Gini coefficients computed with the tcR R package. The overlap coefficient, calculated on TCRB nucleotide sequences, was used to measure repertoire sharing. TCRdb carries this immuneACCESS record with in-frame sequences only. Its versions omit some clonotypes, under half of them owing to an unresolved V gene in the studies checked, with the rest unexplained. The DNA gave D and trimming, while V, J and clone size come from that table. The sample contains fewer than 16,000 clones, 65% to 85% of them found a single time. Less than 0.4% of the sample comes from the top ten.

Counted from cysteine to phenylalanine, this CDR3 has 15 amino acids. Just the 45-base CDR3 DNA is kept, in frame starting at base 1. V gives up 5 bases and J gives up 0 bases, and the segment between their germline ends measures 11 bases. CDR1 and CDR2, per the germline V gene, are SGHTA and FQGTGA. Each donor gave one peripheral blood draw, around 100 mL on average, collected into heparinised tubes. Using a panel that included CD45RO, CCR7, CD25, CD127, CD95 and CD27, naive, central memory, regulatory and stem cell-like memory CD4+ T cells were sorted on a BD FACSAria II. A purity above 95% was achieved for all sorted populations. PBMCs were isolated immediately by Lymphoprep density gradient centrifugation and stained directly without culture. So that batch effects would be minimized, each experiment stained and sorted samples in pairs, pairing one healthy donor with one patient. The data were obtained in a study of beta chain features in type 1 diabetes (dated 2018 in TCRdb). About the investigation overall: No differences in mean age, gender distribution, total cell number or subset yield were found between patients and healthy donors. The study compared TCRB repertoires of sorted circulating CD4+ T cell subsets between recently diagnosed type 1 diabetes patients and matched healthy donors. A total of approximately 100,000,000 sorted cells were examined across all samples, and the number of cells per subset was strongly correlated with RNA yield. Naive and central memory subsets were obtained from all 28 donors, but regulatory and stem cell-like memory subsets were isolated from only 8 patients and roughly 8 healthy donors. Points the paper makes about the study in general: Only small numbers of individuals were included in the HLA sub-analyses, which left unresolved whether HLA type had any influence on TCRB rearrangement. At VDJ recombination sites, patients with type 1 diabetes made fewer insertions and deleted more nucleotides, a pattern implying thymic rearrangement abnormalities. A moderate but significant shortening of TCRB CDR3 length was observed in type 1 diabetes patients in all four CD4+ subsets. Naive, central memory and regulatory TCRB repertoires appeared to be more similar among patients than among healthy donors. Shorter templates might be favored by PCR, yet because patient and control samples were amplified and corrected together, any such skew would affect both groups equally. Because cDNA was sequenced instead of genomic DNA, highly expressing activated cells could be over-represented, though the groups showed no difference in activation or CD3 levels.

The origin of this receptor is a woman under 30 with type 1 diabetes. This receptor chain uses TRBV7-3 and TRBJ2-1; matching of 6 bases hints at TRBD1 as the D gene. The sequencing input was stem cell memory CD4+ T cells from blood. What the cell subset or site label conveys for this sample: stem cell-like memory CD4+ T cells. The DNA sequence follows: TGTGCCAGCAGCCAACAGGGCATCTCCTACAATGAGCAGTTCTTC. Translated, it reads CASSQQGISYNEQFF.